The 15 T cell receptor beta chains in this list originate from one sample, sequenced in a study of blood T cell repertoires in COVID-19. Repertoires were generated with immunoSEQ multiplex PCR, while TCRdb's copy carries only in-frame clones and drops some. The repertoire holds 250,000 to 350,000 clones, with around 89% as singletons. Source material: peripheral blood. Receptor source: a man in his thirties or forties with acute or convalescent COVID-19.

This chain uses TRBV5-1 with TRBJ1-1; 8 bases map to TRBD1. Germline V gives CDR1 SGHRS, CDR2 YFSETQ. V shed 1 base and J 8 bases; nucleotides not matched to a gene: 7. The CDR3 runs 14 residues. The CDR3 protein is CASSLWTGKGEAFF. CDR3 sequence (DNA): TGCGCCAGCAGCTTGTGGACAGGGAAGGGGGAAGCTTTCTTT.

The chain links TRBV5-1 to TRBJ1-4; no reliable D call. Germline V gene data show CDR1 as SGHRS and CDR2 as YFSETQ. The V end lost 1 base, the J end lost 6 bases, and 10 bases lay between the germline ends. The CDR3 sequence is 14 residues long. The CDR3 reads CASSLSDPHEKLFF. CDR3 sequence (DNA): TGCGCCAGCAGCTTGAGCGACCCCCATGAAAAACTGTTTTTT.

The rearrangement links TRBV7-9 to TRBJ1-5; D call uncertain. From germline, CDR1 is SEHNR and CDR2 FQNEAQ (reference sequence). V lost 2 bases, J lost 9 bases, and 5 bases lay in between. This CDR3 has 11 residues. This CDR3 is CASSLTGPQHF. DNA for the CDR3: TGTGCCAGCAGCTTAACTGGGCCCCAGCATTTT.

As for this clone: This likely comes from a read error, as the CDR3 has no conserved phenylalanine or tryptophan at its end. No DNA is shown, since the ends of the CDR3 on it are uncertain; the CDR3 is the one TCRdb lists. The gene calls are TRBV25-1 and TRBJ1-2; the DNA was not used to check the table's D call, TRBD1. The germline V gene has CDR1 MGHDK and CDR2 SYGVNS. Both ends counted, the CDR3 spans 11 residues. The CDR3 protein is CASSDSRPGSK.

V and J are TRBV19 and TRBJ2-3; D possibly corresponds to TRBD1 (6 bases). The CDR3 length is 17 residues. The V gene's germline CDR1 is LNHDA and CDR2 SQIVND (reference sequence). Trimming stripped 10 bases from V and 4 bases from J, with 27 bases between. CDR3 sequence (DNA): TGTGCCACCTCACGGGGCCTATTTCAGGGGAGCGCAGATACGCAGTATTTT. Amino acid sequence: CATSRGLFQGSADTQYF.

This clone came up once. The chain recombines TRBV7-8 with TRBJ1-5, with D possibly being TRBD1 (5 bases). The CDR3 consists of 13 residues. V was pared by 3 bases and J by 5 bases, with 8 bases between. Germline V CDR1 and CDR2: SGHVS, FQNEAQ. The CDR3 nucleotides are TGTGCCAGCAGCTTTACACAGGATCAGCCCCAGCATTTT. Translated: CASSFTQDQPQHF.

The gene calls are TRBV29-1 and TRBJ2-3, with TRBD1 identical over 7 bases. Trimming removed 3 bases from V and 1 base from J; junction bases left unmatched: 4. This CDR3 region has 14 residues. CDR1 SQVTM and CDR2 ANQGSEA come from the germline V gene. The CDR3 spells CSVDGQARTDTQYF. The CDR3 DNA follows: TGCAGCGTTGATGGACAGGCCCGCACAGATACGCAGTATTTT.

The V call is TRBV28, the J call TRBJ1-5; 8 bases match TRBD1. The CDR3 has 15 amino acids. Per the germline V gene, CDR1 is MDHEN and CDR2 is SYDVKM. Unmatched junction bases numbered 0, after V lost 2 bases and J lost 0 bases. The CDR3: CASSLGTGSNQPQHF. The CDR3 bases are TGTGCCAGCAGTTTAGGGACAGGTAGCAATCAGCCCCAGCATTTT.

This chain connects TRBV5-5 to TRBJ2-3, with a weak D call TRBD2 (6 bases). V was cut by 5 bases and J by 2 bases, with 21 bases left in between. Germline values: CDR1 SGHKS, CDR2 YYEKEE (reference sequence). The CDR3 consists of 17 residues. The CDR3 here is CASRLRLGSGYTDTQYF. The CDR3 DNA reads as TGTGCCAGCAGACTACGACTAGGTAGCGGATACACAGATACGCAGTATTTT.

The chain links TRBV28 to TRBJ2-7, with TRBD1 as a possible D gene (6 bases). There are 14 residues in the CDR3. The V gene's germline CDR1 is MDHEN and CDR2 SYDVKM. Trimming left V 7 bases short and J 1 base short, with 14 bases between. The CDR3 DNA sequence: TGTGCCAGCATTCAGAGGGGGTCATCCTACGAGCAGTACTTC. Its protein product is CASIQRGSSYEQYF.

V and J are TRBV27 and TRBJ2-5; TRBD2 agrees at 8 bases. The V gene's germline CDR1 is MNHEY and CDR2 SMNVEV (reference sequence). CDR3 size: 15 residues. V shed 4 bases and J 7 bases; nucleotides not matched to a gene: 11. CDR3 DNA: TGTGCCAGCAGTTCTCGGGAGGGGCGGGTTGGGACCCAGTACTTC. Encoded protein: CASSSREGRVGTQYF.

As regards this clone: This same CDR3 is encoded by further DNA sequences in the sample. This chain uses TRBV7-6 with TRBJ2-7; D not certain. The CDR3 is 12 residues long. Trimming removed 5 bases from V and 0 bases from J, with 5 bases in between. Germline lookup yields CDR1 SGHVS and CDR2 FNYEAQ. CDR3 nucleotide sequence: TGTGCCAGCAGCCCTAGCTCCTACGAGCAGTACTTC. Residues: CASSPSSYEQYF.

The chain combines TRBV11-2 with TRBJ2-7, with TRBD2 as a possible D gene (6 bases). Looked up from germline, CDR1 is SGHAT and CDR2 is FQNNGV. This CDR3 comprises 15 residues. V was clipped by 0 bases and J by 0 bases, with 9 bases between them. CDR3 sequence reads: CASSLDRGSSYEQYF. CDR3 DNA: TGTGCCAGCAGCTTAGATCGGGGGAGCTCCTACGAGCAGTACTTC.

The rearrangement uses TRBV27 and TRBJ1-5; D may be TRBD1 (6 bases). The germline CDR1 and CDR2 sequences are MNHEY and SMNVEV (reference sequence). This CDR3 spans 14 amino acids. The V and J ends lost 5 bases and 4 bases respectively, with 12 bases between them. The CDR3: CASSPTGMNQPQHF. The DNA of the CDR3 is TGTGCCAGCAGTCCCACAGGGATGAATCAGCCCCAGCATTTT.

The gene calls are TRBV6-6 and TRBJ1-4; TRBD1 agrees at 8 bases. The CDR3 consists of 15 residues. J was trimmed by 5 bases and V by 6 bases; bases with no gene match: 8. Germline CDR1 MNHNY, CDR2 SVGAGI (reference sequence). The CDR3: CASRRQGRENEKLFF. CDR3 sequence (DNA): TGTGCCAGCAGGCGACAGGGGAGGGAAAATGAAAAACTGTTTTTT.